This TCR beta chain was sequenced in a study of beta chain features in type 1 diabetes. Study results and caveats: For Type 1 diabetes patients, all four CD4+ subsets carried TCRB CDR3s that were moderately but significantly shorter. Using cDNA template may skew counts toward highly expressing activated cells.

The investigators reverse transcribed all of the isolated RNA, so they sequenced expressed TCRB transcripts. Produced via immunoSEQ multiplex PCR; TCRdb's table is partial and in-frame only. This repertoire shows hundreds of thousands of clones, approximately 10% found once; its top ten account for more than 0.015%. Worth noting for this clone: The antigen remains undetermined.

V lost 7 bases and J lost 7, with 15 bases in between. The CDR3 is 14 residues long. Germline CDR1 SGHRS, CDR2 YFSETQ. The TCR sequence derives from a man aged 25-40 years with type 1 diabetes. The sequenced sample consisted of naive CD4+ T cells from blood. V gene TRBV5-1 combines with J gene TRBJ1-6; no firm D call. This chain's CDR3 is CASAENWENSPLHF. CDR3 sequence (DNA): TGCGCCAGCGCGGAGAATTGGGAGAATTCACCCCTCCACTTT.